This T cell receptor (beta chain) was captured by sequencing in a study of cytotoxic CD8 clonotypes in ibrutinib-treated CLL. This clone was seen only a few times. The antigen remains undetermined. Sequencing used immunoSEQ multiplex PCR; TCRdb keeps in-frame clones, though not all of them. Of hundreds of thousands of clones in the sample, roughly 70% were seen once. Study observations and caveats: Samples were collected at differing times from sustained-remission and progressing patients.

CDR3 length: 15 amino acids. From germline, CDR1 is SEHNR and CDR2 FQNEAQ (reference sequence). V lost 3 bases, J lost 6 bases, and 17 bases lay in between. This specimen was PBMCs, taken after 24 months of ibrutinib treatment. The sequence came from a human donor with chronic lymphocytic leukemia. V usage is TRBV7-9 and J usage is TRBJ1-1; D is uncertain. This chain's CDR3 is CASSFGPSVAPEAFF. In DNA, the CDR3 is TGTGCCAGCAGCTTCGGGCCCTCGGTCGCCCCTGAAGCTTTCTTT.